In this sample, the clone carrying this T cell receptor (beta chain) turned up many times. The CDR3 sequence is 16 residues long. V was pared by 1 base and J by 4 bases, with 6 bases of the junction left unmatched. Germline V gene sequence: CDR1 SGHVS, CDR2 FQNEAQ. This specimen comes from a study of T-cell reconstitution after alpha-beta-depleted transplantation in children. As it was prepared, the TCRbeta library received unique molecular identifiers. MiXCR was run by TCRdb on the PCR reads, yielding one entry per CDR3 protein. The data hold around 96,000 distinct CDR3 sequences, with more than 9% observed a single time.

Sample: PBMCs from the stem cell graft donor, taken from the stem cell graft. This TCR came from a human donor who donated a stem cell graft to a child with inherited bone marrow failure. The chain joins TRBV7-8 to TRBJ1-2; 10 bases line up with TRBD1. This chain's CDR3 is CASSLGGTGVGYGYTF. CDR3 nucleotides: TGTGCCAGCAGCTTAGGGGGGACAGGGGTGGGCTATGGCTACACCTTC.